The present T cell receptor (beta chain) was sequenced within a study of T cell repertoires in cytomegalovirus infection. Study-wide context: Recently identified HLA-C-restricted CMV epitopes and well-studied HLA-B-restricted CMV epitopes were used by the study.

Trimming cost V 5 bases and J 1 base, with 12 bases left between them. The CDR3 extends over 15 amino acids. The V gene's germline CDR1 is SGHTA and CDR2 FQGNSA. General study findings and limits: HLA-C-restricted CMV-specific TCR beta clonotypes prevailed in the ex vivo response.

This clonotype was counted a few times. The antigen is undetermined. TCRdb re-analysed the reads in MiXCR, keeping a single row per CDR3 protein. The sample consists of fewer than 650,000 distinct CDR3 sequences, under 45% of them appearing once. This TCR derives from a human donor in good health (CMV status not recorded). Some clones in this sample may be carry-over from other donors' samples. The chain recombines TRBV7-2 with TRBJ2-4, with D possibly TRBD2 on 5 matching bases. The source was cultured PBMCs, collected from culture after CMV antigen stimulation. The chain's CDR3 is CASSRELRAKNIQYF. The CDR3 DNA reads TGTGCCAGCAGCAGGGAGCTAAGGGCCAAAAACATTCAGTACTTC.